One sample yielded the 9 T cell receptor beta chains listed below, sequenced in a study of tumor-infiltrating lymphocytes in oesophageal squamous cell carcinoma. TCRdb redid the calling of the PCR reads with MiXCR, one entry per CDR3 protein. The top ten hold over 35% of the sample, which has approximately 13,000 distinct CDR3 sequences, roughly 51% seen once. Sequencing used esophageal tumor tissue. The receptor source for this set is a male donor with esophageal squamous cell carcinoma.

The chain uses TRBV12-3 or TRBV12-4 and TRBJ2-3; TRBD2 matches at 9 bases. The length of the CDR3 is 14 residues. Unmatched junction bases numbered 4, after V lost 3 bases and J lost 6 bases. Here the CDR3 reads CASSFSSGKDTQYF. CDR3 sequence (DNA): TGTGCCAGCAGTTTTTCTAGCGGGAAGGATACGCAGTATTTT.

This clonotype is labeled medium-sized. The chain couples TRBV28 to TRBJ1-2; tentative D call: TRBD1 (5 bases). The CDR3 is made up of 14 amino acids. The germline CDR1 and CDR2 sequences are MDHEN and SYDVKM. The V end was cut by 5 bases, the J end by 5 bases, with 15 bases between. CDR3 region: CASSPDSAGYGYTF. The CDR3 DNA is TGTGCCAGCAGTCCTGACAGCGCTGGGTATGGCTACACCTTC.

This clonotype was observed a single time. The V call is TRBV7-3, the J call TRBJ2-3; perhaps TRBD2 as D (5 bases). V was shortened by 5 bases and J by 11 bases, with 20 bases between the two germline ends. Germline CDR1 is SGHTA and CDR2 is FQGTGA. The CDR3 totals 14 residues. CDR3 bases: TGTGCCAGCAGCCCACTTCTTTCTAGCTCTGAGCAGTATTTT. Translating it yields CASSPLLSSSEQYF.

This rearrangement joins TRBV12-3 or TRBV12-4 to TRBJ2-3; TRBD1 aligns across 9 bases. V lost 6 bases to trimming and J lost 6 bases; unmatched junction nucleotides: 10. The CDR3 totals 15 residues. CDR3 sequence: CASRGQGRGIDTQYF. CDR3 DNA sequence: TGTGCCAGCAGGGGACAGGGACGGGGCATTGATACGCAGTATTTT.

This clonotype occurred a few times. The V and J genes are TRBV7-2 and TRBJ1-2; D is uncertain. The CDR3 runs 12 residues. CDR1 is SGHTA, CDR2 FQGNSA, per germline. V lost 5 bases to trimming and J lost 8 bases, with 12 bases between them. CDR3 protein: CASSPRSDGYTF. CDR3 coding DNA: TGTGCCAGCAGCCCAAGGAGTGACGGCTACACCTTC.

This clonotype was detected many times. The CDR3 ends on some other residue instead of the conserved phenylalanine or tryptophan, so this is likely a read error. The limits of the CDR3 on the DNA are not certain, so only TCRdb's listed CDR3 is given. The rearrangement links TRBV7-9 to TRBJ1-6; TRBD1, as called in the table, went unchecked against the DNA. Germline V gene lookup returns CDR1 SEHNR and CDR2 FQNEAQ (reference sequence). The CDR3 sequence runs 11 residues, both termini included. This CDR3 is CASAGARTEKP.

This clonotype appeared many times. The gene calls are TRBV19 and TRBJ2-1; 7 positions match TRBD1. This CDR3 comprises 15 residues. Germline-derived CDR1 and CDR2 are LNHDA and SQIVND (reference sequence). V shed 3 bases and J 1 base; nucleotides not matched to a gene: 3. CDR3 sequence: CASSITGVSYNEQFF. CDR3 nucleotide sequence: TGTGCCAGTAGTATTACAGGGGTGTCCTACAATGAGCAGTTCTTC.

This clonotype showed up just a few times. The rearrangement links TRBV7-4 to TRBJ2-1, with TRBD2 matching over 8 bases. With the DNA end fitting TRBJ2-3 better, the J assignment may be wrong. The CDR3 spans 16 residues. The germline gives CDR1 SGHVT, CDR2 SQSDAQ. CDR3 residues: CASSLRGLGGTDTQYF. The CDR3 DNA sequence: TGTGCCAGCAGCCTTAGGGGACTAGGTGGGACAGATACGCAGTATTTT.

This clonotype was picked up a small number of times. The V gene is TRBV10-2, the J gene TRBJ2-1; 14 positions match TRBD2. Gene TRBJ2-7 matches the end of the DNA better, so the J call may be wrong. The CDR3 loop spans 18 amino acids. CDR1 and CDR2 (germline): WSHSY, SAAADI. The CDR3 DNA reads as TGCGCCAGCAGTCAAACCGGGACTAGCGGGAGAATCTTATTCGAGCAGTACTTC. Protein sequence: CASSQTGTSGRILFEQYF.